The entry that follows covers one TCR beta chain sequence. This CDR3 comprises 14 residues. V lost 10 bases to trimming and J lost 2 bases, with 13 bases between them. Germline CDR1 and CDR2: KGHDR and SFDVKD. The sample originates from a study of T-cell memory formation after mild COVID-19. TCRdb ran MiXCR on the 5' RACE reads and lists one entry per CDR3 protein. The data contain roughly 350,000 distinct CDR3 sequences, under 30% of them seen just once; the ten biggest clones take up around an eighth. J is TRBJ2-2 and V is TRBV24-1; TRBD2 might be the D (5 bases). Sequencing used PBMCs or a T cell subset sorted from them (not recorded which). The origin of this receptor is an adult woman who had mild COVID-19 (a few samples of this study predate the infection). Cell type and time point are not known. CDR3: CATKEDPNTGELFF. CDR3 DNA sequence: TGTGCCACTAAGGAGGACCCTAACACCGGGGAGCTGTTTTTT.